The rows below give T cell receptor beta chains drawn from one sample of a study of control samples from healthy donors and cancer patients. Measured with immunoSEQ multiplex PCR; TCRdb has only the in-frame clones, and not every one. This table holds 85,000 to 95,000 clones, about 88% found once. Material: blood. The receptor source for this set is a woman in her 70s in good health. Each CDR3 is given with its conserved first and last residue. A D gene is named only where the DNA matches it firmly. Rows give clone size only sometimes, using once, few, many, or a class for an expanded clone.

>TRBV21-1|-|TRBJ1-3|-
TGTGCCAGCAGCAAAGTCTCCGGGGGGCTAGGGGGAAACACCATATATTTT
CASSKVSGGLGGNTIYF
>TRBV2|-|TRBJ1-1|-
TGTGCCAGCAGATACCGACAGAACACTGAAGCTTTCTTT
CASRYRQNTEAFF
>TRBV5-5|-|TRBJ2-5|-
TGTGCCAGCAGCTTGGCAGGGGTAGAGACCCAGTACTTC
CASSLAGVETQYF
>TRBV29-1|-|TRBJ1-1|few
TGCAGCGTTATCTTCAGGGCGGAAGCTGAAGCTTTCTTT
CSVIFRAEAEAFF
>TRBV6-5|TRBD1|TRBJ1-2|-
TGTGCCAGCAGATCTGCAGGGACAGGGAGGTCCGGCTACACCTTC
CASRSAGTGRSGYTF
>TRBV14|TRBD2|TRBJ2-1|once
TGTGCCAGCAGCCAAGGGGCTAGCGGGGTCCGGAGGGGGCAGTTCTTC
CASSQGASGVRRGQFF
>TRBV30|-|TRBJ1-2|-
TGTGCCTGGAGTTTATCCAGCATTAACTATGGCTACACCTTC
CAWSLSSINYGYTF
>TRBV6-5|TRBD1|TRBJ2-7|-
TGTGCCAGCAGTTTAGGCGCCGGGACAGGGCTTTTTGAGCAGTACTTC
CASSLGAGTGLFEQYF
>TRBV5-1|-|TRBJ1-2|-
TGCGCCAGCAGCTTGGGACAGGTCTATGGCTACACCTTC
CASSLGQVYGYTF
>TRBV19|-|TRBJ1-5|-
TGTGCCAGTAGTATAGGGGCTGGTCAGCCCCAGCATTTT
CASSIGAGQPQHF
>TRBV27|-|TRBJ1-1|-
TGTGCCAGCAGTCTCCCCATCCGATTTCAAATGAACACTGAAGCTTTCTTT
CASSLPIRFQMNTEAFF
>TRBV30|TRBD1|TRBJ1-5|-
TGTGCCTGGAGTGGGGACAGCTACAATCAGCCCCAGCATTTT
CAWSGDSYNQPQHF
>TRBV7-3|-|TRBJ2-6|once
TGTGCCAGCAGCCACCTGGGAGGAGGGGCGGGCGGGGCCAACGTCCTGACTTTC
CASSHLGGGAGGANVLTF
>TRBV9|-|TRBJ1-1|-
TGTGCCAGCAGCGTCATCATGAACACTGAAGCTTTCTTT
CASSVIMNTEAFF
>TRBV12-3/TRBV12-4|-|TRBJ1-1|-
TGTGCCAGCACCACTTACGGGCAGTTCGGGGCTTTCTTT
CASTTYGQFGAFF
>TRBV6-5|-|TRBJ1-1|-
TGTGCCAGCAGTTACTCGAGAAACACTGAAGCTTTCTTT
CASSYSRNTEAFF
>TRBV19|-|TRBJ1-5|-
TGTGCCAGTAGTATGCAGGGGCAAGTGGGCAATCAGCCCCAGCATTTT
CASSMQGQVGNQPQHF
>TRBV4-1|-|TRBJ2-1|-
TGCGCCAGCAGCCAATCCGGGACTTTCTACAATGAGCAGTTCTTC
CASSQSGTFYNEQFF
>TRBV3-1/TRBV3-2|-|TRBJ2-5|-
TGTGCCAGCAGCCCTGGACTGCAAGAGACCCAGTACTTC
CASSPGLQETQYF
>TRBV7-9|-|TRBJ1-2|-
TGTGCCAGCAGCCAAGTGTCGGGTCTCGGCGGCTACACCTTC
CASSQVSGLGGYTF
>TRBV20-1|-|TRBJ1-1|-
TGCAGTGCCTCTAGGCCGGCTGAAGCTTTCTTT
CSASRPAEAFF
>TRBV12-3/TRBV12-4|-|TRBJ1-2|-
TGTGCCAGCAGTTTATTCACTGGTGGCTACACCTTC
CASSLFTGGYTF
>TRBV30|-|TRBJ1-5|-
TGTGCCTGGAGTACAGTCACCCCCAATCAGCCCCAGCATTTT
CAWSTVTPNQPQHF
>TRBV18|-|TRBJ1-2|-
TGTGCCAGCTCACCGGGCACCCATAACTATGGCTACACCTTC
CASSPGTHNYGYTF
>TRBV5-1|-|TRBJ2-1|-
TGCGCCAGCAGCTTAGCGGAGAGCTCCTACAATGAGCAGTTCTTC
CASSLAESSYNEQFF
>TRBV10-2|-|TRBJ1-4|-
TGCGCCAGCAGCAGGGTTGGTGGTGAAAAACTGTTTTTT
CASSRVGGEKLFF
>TRBV28|-|TRBJ1-2|few
TGTGCCAGCAGCTCCCCCGGGGGGGGCTATGGCTACACCTTC
CASSSPGGGYGYTF
>TRBV7-2|TRBD1|TRBJ1-1|-
TGTGCCAGCAGCGCAGGGGGCCGGGGGACTGAAGCTTTCTTT
CASSAGGRGTEAFF
>TRBV3-1/TRBV3-2|TRBD2|TRBJ2-3|-
TGTGCCAGCAGCCTGACTAGCGGGGGGGCTTGGGATACGCAGTATTTT
CASSLTSGGAWDTQYF
>TRBV5-1|-|TRBJ2-3|-
TGCGCCAGCAGCCTGGGGAGCGCAGATACGCAGTATTTT
CASSLGSADTQYF
>TRBV5-1|TRBD1|TRBJ1-6|-
TGCGCCAGCAGTCCCACAGGGGATGGGTCACCCCTCCACTTT
CASSPTGDGSPLHF
>TRBV2|-|TRBJ1-1|-
TGTGCCAGCAGTGAAGCTCAAAGTGGACTAGGCATCACTCTCACTGAAGCTTTCTTT
CASSEAQSGLGITLTEAFF
>TRBV10-3|TRBD1|TRBJ2-7|few
TGTGCCATCAGCGGGACAGCCCTGACCTACGAGCAGTACTTC
CAISGTALTYEQYF
>TRBV2|-|TRBJ1-1|-
TGTGCCAGCAGTGAAGGGGGACGAGGGGACACTGAAGCTTTCTTT
CASSEGGRGDTEAFF
>TRBV7-2|TRBD2|TRBJ2-1|-
TGTGCCAGCAGCCCCCGACTAGCGGGGTGGTATGAGCAGTTCTTC
CASSPRLAGWYEQFF
>TRBV4-1|-|TRBJ2-6|-
TGCGCCAGCAGCCAAGAACCCCAGACAGTGATCTCTGGGGCCAACGTCCTGACTTTC
CASSQEPQTVISGANVLTF
>TRBV5-1|TRBD2|TRBJ2-4|once
TGCGCCAGCAGCTTGGTAGCGGGAGCCAAAAACATTCAGTACTTC
CASSLVAGAKNIQYF
>TRBV6-1|-|TRBJ1-1|-
TGTGCCAGCAGTGAAGCGGGGGGGCCCACTGAAGCTTTCTTT
CASSEAGGPTEAFF
>TRBV3-1/TRBV3-2|-|TRBJ1-1|once
TGTGCCAGCAGTCAGGGTAGGGACACTGAAGCTTTCTTT
CASSQGRDTEAFF
>TRBV2|TRBD2|TRBJ2-3|-
TGTGCCAGCAGTGAATACAAACTAGCGAGCACAGATACGCAGTATTTT
CASSEYKLASTDTQYF
>TRBV10-2|-|TRBJ1-4|once
TGCGCCAGCAGTGAGCCCGGGGGGGGGTTAGAAAAACTGTTTTTT
CASSEPGGGLEKLFF
>TRBV10-3|TRBD1|TRBJ1-1|-
TGTGCCATCAGCCCCACCGGGAGGGGGCCTGCTTTCTTT
CAISPTGRGPAFF
>TRBV5-4|-|TRBJ2-1|-
TGTGCCAGCAGCTTGGGTACAGGGCGCGATGAGCAGTTCTTC
CASSLGTGRDEQFF
>TRBV11-2|-|TRBJ1-1|few
TGTGCCAGCAGCCGAGACGATTTGAGCACTGAAGCTTTCTTT
CASSRDDLSTEAFF
>TRBV29-1|-|TRBJ1-2|-
TGCAGCGTTGACGGACTCCTCGGACCGAACTATGGCTACACCTTC
CSVDGLLGPNYGYTF
>TRBV19|-|TRBJ1-1|-
TGTGCCAGTAGTACGATCCCACAAGGCGCCACTGAAGCTTTCTTT
CASSTIPQGATEAFF
>TRBV10-2|-|TRBJ1-4|-
TGCGCCAGCAGTGAGTCGGGGGGTGCTAATGAAAAACTGTTTTTT
CASSESGGANEKLFF
>TRBV20-1|-|TRBJ1-4|-
TGCAGTGCTACCATTTTAGAAAAACTGTTTTTT
CSATILEKLFF
>TRBV2|TRBD1|TRBJ2-7|-
TGTGCCAGCAGGGAAAACAGGGGGCCGAGGGAGCAGTACTTC
CASRENRGPREQYF
>TRBV2|TRBD1|TRBJ1-4|-
TGTGCCAGCAGGCCGACGACAGGGGGGTACGAAAAACTGTTTTTT
CASRPTTGGYEKLFF